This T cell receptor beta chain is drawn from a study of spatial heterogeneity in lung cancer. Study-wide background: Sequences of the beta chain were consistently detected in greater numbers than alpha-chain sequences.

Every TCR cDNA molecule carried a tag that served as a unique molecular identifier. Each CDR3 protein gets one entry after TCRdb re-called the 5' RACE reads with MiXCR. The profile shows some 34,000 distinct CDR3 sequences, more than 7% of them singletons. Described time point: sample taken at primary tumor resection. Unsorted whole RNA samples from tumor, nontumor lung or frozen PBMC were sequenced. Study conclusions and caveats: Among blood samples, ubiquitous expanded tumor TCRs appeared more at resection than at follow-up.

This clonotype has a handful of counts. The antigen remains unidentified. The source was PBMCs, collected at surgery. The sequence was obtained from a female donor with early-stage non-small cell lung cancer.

The CDR3 DNA reads TGTGCCAGCAGCTTAGAGGAGGGTGGCTTTGAAGGCACAGATACGCAGTATTTT. Residues: CASSLEEGGFEGTDTQYF. This rearrangement joins TRBV7-9 to TRBJ2-3, with D possibly being TRBD2 (6 bases). CDR1 and CDR2 (germline): SEHNR, FQNEAQ (reference sequence). Trimming pared 1 base from V and 1 base from J, leaving 18 bases between. This CDR3 is 18 amino acids long.